This is a list of T cell receptor beta chains from one sample in a study of T cell repertoires in cytomegalovirus infection. TCRdb re-called the reads with MiXCR, one entry per CDR3 protein. The table includes under 350,000 distinct CDR3 sequences, around 20% detected once. These receptors' antigens are unknown. Sequencing used cultured PBMCs, obtained from culture after CMV antigen stimulation. The receptors here all came from a human donor in good health (CMV status not recorded). Some clones in this sample may be carry-over from other donors' samples. Each CDR3 is given with its conserved first and last residue. Each record gives: clone size, D gene, J gene, V gene, CDR3 protein, CDR3 DNA. D genes are given only for firm matches. Only some rows state a clone size, as once, few, many or a class for expanded clones.

clone_size: .; d_call: TRBD2; j_call: TRBJ2-1; v_call: TRBV19; cdr3_aa: CASRLGLAGGNSYNEQFF; cdr3_nt: TGTGCCAGCAGGCTAGGACTAGCGGGGGGCAACTCCTACAATGAGCAGTTCTTC
clone_size: .; d_call: TRBD1; j_call: TRBJ1-2; v_call: TRBV27; cdr3_aa: CASSPGGLAGYTF; cdr3_nt: TGTGCCAGCAGCCCAGGGGGTTTGGCTGGCTACACCTTC
clone_size: .; d_call: .; j_call: TRBJ1-3; v_call: TRBV4-1; cdr3_aa: CASSQANTIYF; cdr3_nt: TGCGCCAGCAGCCAAGCCAACACCATATATTTT
clone_size: .; d_call: TRBD2; j_call: TRBJ2-7; v_call: TRBV20-1; cdr3_aa: CSATGTNEQYF; cdr3_nt: TGCAGTGCTACAGGGACTAACGAGCAGTACTTC
clone_size: many; d_call: TRBD2; j_call: TRBJ2-5; v_call: TRBV5-1; cdr3_aa: CASNRGASGSQETQYF; cdr3_nt: TGCGCCAGCAACCGAGGGGCTAGCGGGTCCCAAGAGACCCAGTACTTC
clone_size: few; d_call: TRBD1; j_call: TRBJ1-5; v_call: TRBV4-1; cdr3_aa: CASSPQKGALGNQPQHF; cdr3_nt: TGCGCCAGCAGCCCTCAGAAGGGGGCCCTCGGGAATCAGCCCCAGCATTTT
clone_size: many; d_call: .; j_call: TRBJ2-1; v_call: TRBV6-6; cdr3_aa: CASSPPGPTDEQFF; cdr3_nt: TGTGCCAGCAGCCCACCGGGACCCACCGATGAGCAGTTCTTC
clone_size: .; d_call: TRBD2; j_call: TRBJ2-3; v_call: TRBV11-2; cdr3_aa: CASSLRLAQTTDTQCF; cdr3_nt: TGTGCCAGCAGCTTACGACTAGCGCAGACCACAGATACGCAGTGTTTT
clone_size: .; d_call: .; j_call: TRBJ2-1; v_call: TRBV5-4; cdr3_aa: CASSSPGPSSYNEQFF; cdr3_nt: TGTGCCAGCAGCTCTCCCGGGCCAAGCTCCTACAATGAGCAGTTCTTC
clone_size: many; d_call: TRBD2; j_call: TRBJ2-3; v_call: TRBV5-4; cdr3_aa: CASSLSGRLRDTQYF; cdr3_nt: TGTGCCAGCAGCTTAAGCGGGAGGTTGAGAGATACGCAGTATTTT
clone_size: .; d_call: .; j_call: TRBJ1-2; v_call: TRBV20-1; cdr3_aa: CSARDGYFYGYTF; cdr3_nt: TGCAGTGCTAGAGATGGGTACTTCTATGGCTACACCTTC
clone_size: .; d_call: TRBD2; j_call: TRBJ2-3; v_call: TRBV20-1; cdr3_aa: CSTEPTSGDTNTQYF; cdr3_nt: TGCAGTACGGAACCGACTAGCGGAGATACAAATACGCAGTATTTT
clone_size: few; d_call: TRBD1; j_call: TRBJ1-1; v_call: TRBV6-1; cdr3_aa: CATYSNRGMNTEAFF; cdr3_nt: TGTGCCACCTACTCTAACAGGGGGATGAACACTGAAGCTTTCTTT
clone_size: many; d_call: .; j_call: TRBJ1-3; v_call: TRBV7-2; cdr3_aa: CASSTQQGSGNTIYF; cdr3_nt: TGTGCCAGCAGCACCCAACAGGGAAGTGGAAACACCATATATTTT
clone_size: .; d_call: TRBD1; j_call: TRBJ1-6; v_call: TRBV14; cdr3_aa: CASSHFRDRGNSPLHF; cdr3_nt: TGTGCCAGCAGCCACTTCCGGGACAGGGGTAATTCACCCCTCCACTTT
clone_size: .; d_call: .; j_call: TRBJ1-2; v_call: TRBV7-8; cdr3_aa: CASSSGSGGGYGYTF; cdr3_nt: TGTGCCAGCAGCTCAGGGTCGGGCGGAGGCTATGGCTACACCTTC
clone_size: few; d_call: TRBD2; j_call: TRBJ2-1; v_call: TRBV14; cdr3_aa: CASSHHRVVAGGIYNEQFF; cdr3_nt: TGTGCCAGCAGCCACCACCGGGTGGTAGCGGGAGGAATTTACAATGAGCAGTTCTTC
clone_size: .; d_call: .; j_call: TRBJ1-1; v_call: TRBV6-6; cdr3_aa: CASSYLPTLPTEAFF; cdr3_nt: TGTGCCAGCAGTTACTTGCCAACCCTTCCTACTGAAGCTTTCTTT
clone_size: .; d_call: TRBD2; j_call: TRBJ2-1; v_call: TRBV5-4; cdr3_aa: CASSLDLSSGSPYNEQFF; cdr3_nt: TGTGCCAGCAGCTTGGACTTGTCTAGCGGGAGTCCCTACAATGAGCAGTTCTTC
clone_size: .; d_call: .; j_call: TRBJ1-1; v_call: TRBV30; cdr3_aa: CAWSVIAGGEAFF; cdr3_nt: TGTGCCTGGAGTGTAATTGCTGGGGGGGAAGCTTTCTTT
clone_size: many; d_call: TRBD2; j_call: TRBJ2-3; v_call: TRBV7-2; cdr3_aa: CASSSSGYTDTQYF; cdr3_nt: TGTGCCAGCAGCTCTAGCGGTTACACAGATACGCAGTATTTT
clone_size: many; d_call: TRBD2; j_call: TRBJ2-5; v_call: TRBV7-2; cdr3_aa: CASSFSGNQETQYF; cdr3_nt: TGTGCCAGCAGCTTTAGCGGGAATCAAGAGACCCAGTACTTC
clone_size: many; d_call: .; j_call: TRBJ2-1; v_call: TRBV13; cdr3_aa: CASSSPWGDNEQFF; cdr3_nt: TGTGCCAGCAGCTCACCCTGGGGGGACAATGAGCAGTTCTTC
clone_size: few; d_call: .; j_call: TRBJ2-5; v_call: TRBV2; cdr3_aa: CASMVGGSQETQYF; cdr3_nt: TGTGCCAGCATGGTAGGCGGATCCCAAGAGACCCAGTACTTC
clone_size: many; d_call: .; j_call: TRBJ1-1; v_call: TRBV7-2; cdr3_aa: CASSFMGRTRAEAFF; cdr3_nt: TGTGCCAGCAGCTTTATGGGACGTACTAGGGCTGAAGCTTTCTTT
clone_size: many; d_call: TRBD1; j_call: TRBJ2-7; v_call: TRBV28; cdr3_aa: CASSLGGTGGRHEQYF; cdr3_nt: TGTGCCAGCAGCCTAGGGGGGACAGGGGGCCGCCACGAGCAGTACTTC
clone_size: few; d_call: .; j_call: TRBJ2-7; v_call: TRBV2; cdr3_aa: CASSEVADAYEQYF; cdr3_nt: TGTGCCAGCAGTGAAGTAGCGGATGCCTACGAGCAGTACTTC
clone_size: .; d_call: TRBD2; j_call: TRBJ2-5; v_call: TRBV29-1; cdr3_aa: CSVEPTGREGWKTQYF; cdr3_nt: TGCAGCGTTGAACCTACTGGGCGGGAGGGCTGGAAGACCCAGTACTTC
clone_size: few; d_call: .; j_call: TRBJ1-5; v_call: TRBV6-1; cdr3_aa: CASSPTWEGKGSNQPQHF; cdr3_nt: TGTGCCAGCAGTCCCACTTGGGAGGGGAAGGGTAGCAATCAGCCCCAGCATTTT
clone_size: few; d_call: .; j_call: TRBJ2-4; v_call: TRBV27; cdr3_aa: CASGEGGGPKNIQYF; cdr3_nt: TGTGCCAGCGGAGAGGGTGGGGGTCCCAAAAACATTCAGTACTTC
clone_size: few; d_call: TRBD1; j_call: TRBJ2-4; v_call: TRBV19; cdr3_aa: CASHLTGDSLAKNIQYF; cdr3_nt: TGTGCCAGTCACCTCACCGGGGACAGCCTAGCCAAAAACATTCAGTACTTC
clone_size: .; d_call: .; j_call: TRBJ2-4; v_call: TRBV28; cdr3_aa: CASSLGQINIQYF; cdr3_nt: TGTGCCAGCAGTTTAGGGCAAATAAACATTCAGTACTTC
clone_size: few; d_call: .; j_call: TRBJ2-5; v_call: TRBV4-3; cdr3_aa: CASSQGSSQETQYF; cdr3_nt: TGCGCCAGCAGCCAAGGTTCTAGCCAAGAGACCCAGTACTTC
clone_size: .; d_call: .; j_call: TRBJ2-3; v_call: TRBV12-3/TRBV12-4; cdr3_aa: CASNRQAASTDTQYF; cdr3_nt: TGTGCCAGCAACAGACAGGCGGCTAGCACAGATACGCAGTATTTT
clone_size: many; d_call: .; j_call: TRBJ1-5; v_call: TRBV20-1; cdr3_aa: CSALRGSSNQPQHF; cdr3_nt: TGCAGTGCTTTACGAGGATCCAGCAATCAGCCCCAGCATTTT
clone_size: .; d_call: .; j_call: TRBJ1-4; v_call: TRBV4-1; cdr3_aa: CASSQGGIDEKLFF; cdr3_nt: TGCGCCAGCAGCCAAGGGGGGATTGATGAAAAACTGTTTTTT